This record concerns one T cell receptor (beta chain) sequence. The specificity of this receptor is unknown. The method behind the library was the immunoSEQ multiplex PCR assay. For the multiplex PCR, a mixture combining 60 forward primers for TCR Vbeta segments and 13 reverse primers for TCR Jbeta segments was used. A multiplex PCR assay on genomic DNA amplified the CDR3 region of rearranged TCR beta genes. The Illumina HiSeq System was used to sequence the amplified TCR beta libraries as 87-base-pair reads. From the authors' description of their analysis: A later analysis counted about 80 million unique TCR beta chains across the 640 or so repertoires, and 10 million to 12 million of these chains were shared by at least two donors. A nearest-neighbor algorithm error-corrected the raw reads and collapsed the reads into unique sequences, merging closely related sequences to remove PCR and sequencing errors. V, D and J gene segments were assigned by aligning CDR3 sequences to IMGT reference sequences. For a sequence to be retained, a match of at least six nucleotides to both a V gene segment and a J gene segment was required. Rearrangements were called productive when the CDR3 lacked stop codons and stayed in frame with V and J; all others were non-productive. Following IMGT convention, CDR3 was defined as the stretch from the second conserved V-encoded cysteine up to the conserved J-encoded phenylalanine. The earlier analysis of approximately 590 of the donors excluded any sequence lacking an unambiguous match to a single V gene segment. An earlier analysis of about 590 of the donors classified V segments as functional when productive rearrangements were above 56.7% and as segregating when the standard deviation between donors was above 5%. A statistical classification framework was developed to diagnose cytomegalovirus status using the catalog of TCR beta chain sequences. In a later analysis, TCR nucleotide sequences were compared against IMGT/GENE-DB human TR gene sequences so that V and J genes could be assigned. A later analysis assigned CDR3 sequences and most-parsimonious VDJ recombination scenarios with the TCRdist pipeline. A later analysis defined each TCR beta chain by its CDR3 amino acid sequence plus V-gene family, and excluded reads lacking a unique V-gene family. As a way to deal with suspected cross-contamination and a sequencing artifact, a later analysis dropped 450 to 700 nucleotide sequences that were highly shared and had low generation probability. For each public chain, a later analysis derived a clonal expansion index from normalized ranks of inferred template counts within each repertoire. In a later analysis, generation probabilities were computed using a VDJ recombination model fitted to out-of-frame rearrangements, and the results were checked against IGoR. Hypergeometric tests were used in a later analysis to score TCR-TCR, TCR-HLA and TCR-CMV co-occurrence, with a repertoire-size bias correction applied to the TCR pairs. A later analysis estimated false discovery rates by permuting HLA or CMV assignments 20 times. In a later analysis, co-occurring TCRs were grouped with DBSCAN, and TCRdist sequence similarity was added when clustering was performed within HLA-allele-positive subsets. Repertoires with fewer than 30,000 or more than 120,000 public chains, plus five repertoires with anomalous nucleotide sharing, were excluded from co-occurrence clustering. TCRdb took this table from immuneACCESS and kept in-frame rearrangements with V and J called. Such tables lack part of the clones; where checked against another copy, unresolved V genes explain under half of the gap, and the rest is unexplained. Clone size and V and J calls were adopted from that table, with D and trimming inferred from the DNA. The table for this sample shows approximately 140,000 clones. The top ten constitute 2% to 2.5% of the sample.

V loses 4 bases at its end and J loses 4 bases; junction bases beyond the gene matches: 6. The CDR3 starts with the cysteine, ends with the phenylalanine, and has 15 residues. The DNA shown is the 45-base CDR3, in frame from base 1. The germline V gene yields SGHTS for CDR1 and YDEGEE for CDR2. This record comes from a study of cytomegalovirus exposure and HLA in healthy donors (dated by TCRdb to 2015 to 2018). Regarding the study in general: An earlier analysis of approximately 590 of the donors reported about 250 Gb of sequence data and more than 90 million unique TCR beta sequences from 150 million to 200 million T cells. An early release covering over 500 HLA-typed donors comprised 250 to 350 gigabases of sequencing data and roughly 85 million unique TCR sequences. The genetic ancestry cluster associated with self-reported Caucasian donors included over 65% of the 398 genotyped donors. The aim of the study was to test whether cataloging public T cell receptors could identify signatures of past pathogen exposure. Using immunosequencing, the study profiled T cell repertoires from 666 subjects and related those repertoires to cytomegalovirus serostatus. A separate validation cohort of approximately 120 different subjects was used in addition to the approximately 610-subject first cohort. The study combined high-throughput TCR immunosequencing, statistical association of individual TCRs with disease status, and machine learning to predict cytomegalovirus infection status. A later analysis re-analyzed previously published TCR beta repertoires from 600 to 850 donors and added high-resolution HLA genotyping to study TCR occurrence patterns. In the later analysis, no new phenotypic data were used to find candidate immune exposures; instead, reliance was placed on TCR beta sequences and their occurrence across donors. In an earlier analysis of over 550 of the donors, high-throughput TCR beta sequencing was used to judge whether each TCR beta V gene segment behaved as functional or pseudogenic. Alongside the repertoire data, information on donor age, sex, ethnicity and CMV serostatus was compiled. A later genetic analysis used genome-wide SNP genotypes for about 65% of the 666 donors, treating that subset as a discovery cohort. All discovery cohort repertoires had been generated on a single sequencing platform. HLA typing included class I and class II loci at four-digit resolution. Typing coverage varied by locus: roughly 620-640 donors for A, B, C, DRB1 and DQB1; roughly 560 for DQA1; nearly 610 for DPA1; roughly 470 for DPB1. Roughly 5 DR-DQ haplotypes were handled as single units for association and clustering because linkage in the cohort was strong. Across some 400 genotyped donors of the cohort, an average of approximately 240,000 unique TCR beta nucleotide sequences per donor were sequenced, and around 19% of those sequences were non-productive. Here is what the overall study found, with its caveats: While some public TCRs were present in many individuals, most TCR sequences turned up only very rarely across donors. When HLA alleles, especially DR and DQ, strongly co-occurred, attributing TCR associations to individual alleles was difficult. According to the authors, the approach could potentially be generalized to other disease states and immunological phenotypes. Because some donors lacked HLA typing at each locus, the association tests relied only on the typed subset. Compared with the approximately 670-donor mean, donors in an Asian-associated ancestry cluster had fewer N-insertions in productive TCRs, according to a later genetic analysis. The earlier analysis of about 600 of the donors excluded some 16 rarely observed V segments, including chromosome 9 orphons, because counts were too low. The study listed 150 to 200 TCR beta chains as associated with cytomegalovirus. The sequencing pipeline was judged likely to have produced a cluster of highly shared sequence variants as a technical artifact. At a false discovery rate of 0.05, a later analysis linked some 17,000 TCR beta sequences to specific HLA alleles. Broadly in line with IMGT annotations, most TCR beta V segments showed up in productive rearrangements about 87% or about 30% of the time in an earlier analysis of several hundred of the donors. In a later analysis, HLA-associated TCR beta chains showed more clonal expansion and lower generation probabilities than non-associated chains that were equally common. Correlated functional status among segregating V segments might reflect linkage disequilibrium, but an unknown experimental factor could not be ruled out. The cohort was sequenced for TCR beta chains only, and without alpha or paired-chain data the features that could be detected were limited. In vitro tests confirmed that a few of the cytomegalovirus-associated TCR beta chains recognize cytomegalovirus antigens. A further reported finding was that TCR beta sequences accurately predicted the HLA-A and HLA-B alleles for most subjects in the first cohort. Presence/absence analyses assumed roughly uniform sequencing depth across donors, an assumption that may not hold. Because the 87-base-pair reads could not distinguish some IMGT-functional V segments, including TRBV6-2 and TRBV6-3, those segments were excluded. The only immune exposure information available for the cohort was CMV serostatus. In a later genetic analysis, a missense DCLRE1C variant was associated with V-gene and J-gene trimming of TCR beta chains, and the association was replicated in an independent cohort. In a later analysis, most CMV-associated TCR beta chains were found to appear HLA-restricted, with HLA associations seemingly driven largely by CMV exposure. According to a later analysis, TCR association rates differed among HLA loci, with DRB1 alleles showing the most associated TCRs and HLA-C alleles showing the fewest. Several of the top co-occurrence clusters appeared to be linked to parvovirus B19, influenza, CMV and Epstein-Barr virus, according to a later analysis. The classifier was reported to diagnose cytomegalovirus status with high specificity and sensitivity in both the original cohort and the validation cohort.

The cohort comprised approximately 700 healthy bone marrow donors. At the time of sampling, all cohort members were nominally healthy, though unrecorded immune exposures were likely present. The donor tested CMV seronegative, placing the donor among the approximately 400 seronegative members of the cohort. Every donor gave a peripheral blood sample, and the peripheral blood mononuclear cells from that sample were used for TCR beta sequencing. The Qiagen DNeasy Blood Extraction Kit was used to extract genomic DNA from the blood cell samples. The chain is assembled from TRBV5-8 and TRBJ2-5; a stretch of 11 junction bases matches TRBD1. This TCR derives from a woman aged 18-29 years in good health and CMV-seronegative. Sequenced sample: PBMCs. The sequence in DNA is TGTGCCAGCAGCCTCGGGACAGGGGGATCAGAGACCCAGTACTTC. Its protein is CASSLGTGGSETQYF.